This entry features one T cell receptor (beta chain) sequence. Its target is not known. The germline V gene encodes CDR1 SGHKS and CDR2 YYEKEE (reference sequence). V lost 4 bases, J lost 1 base, and 14 bases lay in between. The CDR3 is 16 amino acids. This specimen belongs to a study of T cell responses to AZD1222 COVID-19 vaccine. Study observations and caveats: Spike-spanning, vaccine-associated CD4 TCRs were dominant at 160-218 and 743-854. The peak T cell response came first, and repertoires were sampled only after it.

TCRdb's copy holds only in-frame clones and misses some; the assay was immunoSEQ multiplex PCR. The sample lists about 140,000 clones, roughly 92% occurring once. This specimen was peripheral blood, taken on day 0 of AZD1222 vaccination. This chain uses TRBV5-5 with TRBJ2-2; unclear D gene. The receptor comes from an adult in good health. The CDR3 loop reads CASSPDWRKNTGELFF. In DNA, the CDR3 is TGTGCCAGCAGCCCCGACTGGCGAAAGAACACCGGGGAGCTGTTTTTT.